Listed here are 2 T cell receptor beta chains from one sample, sequenced in a study of OX40 agonist ivuxolimab in advanced cancers. Profiled with immunoSEQ multiplex PCR; TCRdb holds only in-frame clones, not every one. The repertoire holds roughly 100,000 clones, with around 96% as singletons. Specimen: CD4+ or CD8+ T cells sorted from blood, collected in a trial of the OX40 agonist ivuxolimab. The receptors come from an adult with an advanced solid tumor such as melanoma, head and neck, liver or kidney cancer.

The gene calls are TRBV6-5 and TRBJ1-1, with D uncertain. V gave up 0 bases and J gave up 5 bases, with 7 bases separating them. Germline CDR1 is MNHEY and CDR2 is SVGAGI. The CDR3 runs 13 residues. The DNA for the CDR3 is TGTGCCAGCAGTTACTCAGGGTCGACTGAAGCTTTCTTT. It codes for CASSYSGSTEAFF.

V and J are TRBV7-9 and TRBJ2-1, with D unclear. This CDR3 is 15 amino acids long. The ends were cut back, 5 bases at V and 0 bases at J, with 11 bases in the middle. Germline V gives CDR1 SEHNR, CDR2 FQNEAQ (reference sequence). Here the CDR3 DNA reads TGTGCCAGCAGCGCAGACTGGGGCTCCTACAATGAGCAGTTCTTC. This codes for CASSADWGSYNEQFF.